The TCR beta chain under discussion was sequenced for a study of Graves' ophthalmopathy and Graves' hyperthyroidism. RNA transcripts yielded amplified TCR beta CDR3 regions. Following a first-round RT-PCR that used HTBI primers, a second-round multiplex PCR was carried out. MiXCR, run by TCRdb on the multiplex PCR reads, gives a single entry per CDR3 protein. The table has about 660,000 distinct CDR3 sequences, about 40% seen once. Germline CDR1 reads LNHDA; CDR2 reads SQIVND (reference sequence). The CDR3 is 11 amino acids. V lost 5 bases and J lost 13, with 11 bases in between. The PBMCs were taken from more than 8 ml of fresh peripheral blood. The table lists this clonotype with many counts.

Specimen: peripheral blood. The rearrangement uses TRBV19 and TRBJ1-4; D gene uncertain. This TCR came from an adult man with Graves' ophthalmopathy. CDR3 in DNA: TGTGCCAGTAGTCTGACGGGCTTACTGTTTTTT. Residues: CASSLTGLLFF.